This T cell receptor beta chain was sequenced for a study of immune evolution from preneoplasia to lung adenocarcinoma (dated by TCRdb to the early 2020s). For the wider study: No AAH lesions showed HLA loss of heterozygosity, compared with 7% of AIS, around 16% of MIA and around a third of ADC lesions. Sample size was determined by specimen availability and not by a prior power calculation. Immune contexture across lung adenocarcinoma precursors and invasive adenocarcinoma was profiled using immune gene expression, TCR sequencing and multiplex immunofluorescence. According to the study, roughly 100 samples were used for TCR sequencing. Resected precursor lesions (AAH, AIS, MIA) and invasive adenocarcinomas were each compared against paired morphologically normal lung tissue. Class I HLA alleles were inferred from exome data with POLYSOLVER, and allele-specific HLA loss was detected with LOHHLA. Whole exome sequencing and methylation data from the same cohort of nodules were integrated with the immune data. A total of 50 to 55 patients contributed TCR sequencing data. The overall cohort was made up of 53 patients with pulmonary nodules who had surgical resection. Points the paper makes about the study in general: T cell clonality was highest in KRAS-mutant nodules compared with EGFR-mutant or double wild-type lesions. Top T cell clone frequencies were highest in normal lung and appeared to decrease progressively from AAH through AIS, MIA and invasive adenocarcinoma. The findings rested on association rather than direct causation, and larger cohorts with long-term follow-up and longitudinal biopsies were considered necessary. Because every patient came from Japan and China, how well the results apply to Western populations was uncertain. Clonality was highest in normal lung, while later-stage lesions appeared to show lower clonality but higher T cell density and diversity.

The immunoSEQ hsTCRbeta Kit was used to sequence TCR beta CDR3 regions from DNA. Under the source paper's analysis protocol: TCR sequencing data were analysed with the ImmunoSEQ Analyzer. T cell clonality was defined as 1 minus Pielou's evenness, calculated on productive rearrangements. The inverse Simpson index, applied to productive templates, was used to measure T cell diversity. T cell density was TCR beta template counts normalized to usable DNA, estimated by amplifying and sequencing housekeeping genes. Two-sided Kruskal-Wallis tests were used to compare TCR metrics across histologic stages. This immuneACCESS table, as held by TCRdb, lists in-frame sequences with V and J called but not all clones. Of the missing ones, under half trace to an unresolved V gene in checked studies; the others have no known cause. The V and J calls and clone size come from that table; D and trimming were worked out from the DNA. Present in this sample are about 9,000 clones, 77% of which were seen just once. Clones ranked in the top ten supply approximately 6.6% of the sample.

About this clone itself: Its antigen is unknown. The input lacks base qualities; no much larger clone sits a single base away.

Patients underwent resection in Japan or China between about 2014 and 2017. Histologic diagnosis of each case was confirmed independently by two lung cancer pathologists on H&E slides. Premalignant or tumor cells were enriched for nucleic acid extraction by macro-dissection performed after pathologic assessment. FFPE tissue was used for DNA isolation with the AllPrep DNA/RNA FFPE Kit. The CDR3 goes from the cysteine to the phenylalanine over 16 residues. CDR3 DNA is the only sequence kept; it has 48 bases, read in frame from the first base. At the junction V is shortened by 5 bases and J by 4 bases, with 15 bases in between. The germline V gene gives CDR1 as SGHAT and CDR2 as FQNNGV.

Specimen: FFPE lung adenocarcinoma in situ tissue. The cell subset or site label, read with the paper, signifies: preinvasive adenocarcinoma in situ (AIS). This TCR came from a person aged 55 to 79 with lung adenocarcinoma. Here the chain combines TRBV11-2 and TRBJ1-6; the D gene cannot be resolved reliably. The CDR3 region has the sequence CASSAHAAGYNSPLHF. The DNA reads as follows: TGTGCCAGCAGCGCGCACGCGGCCGGGTATAATTCACCCCTCCACTTT.